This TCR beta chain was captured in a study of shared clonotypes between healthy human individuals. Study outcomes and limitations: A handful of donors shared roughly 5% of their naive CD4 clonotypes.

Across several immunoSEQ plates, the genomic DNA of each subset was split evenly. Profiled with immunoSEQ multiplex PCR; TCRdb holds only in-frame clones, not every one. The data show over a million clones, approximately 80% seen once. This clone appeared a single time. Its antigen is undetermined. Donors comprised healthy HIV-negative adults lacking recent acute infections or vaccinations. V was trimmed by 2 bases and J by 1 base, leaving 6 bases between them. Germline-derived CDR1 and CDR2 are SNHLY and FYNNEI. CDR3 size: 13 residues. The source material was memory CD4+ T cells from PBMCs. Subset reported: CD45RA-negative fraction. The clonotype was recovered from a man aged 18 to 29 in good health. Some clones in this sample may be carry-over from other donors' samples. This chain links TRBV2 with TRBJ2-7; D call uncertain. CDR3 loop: CASSEPRSYEQYF. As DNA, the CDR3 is TGTGCCAGCAGTGAACCCAGATCCTACGAGCAGTACTTC.